This entry lists 19 T cell receptor beta chains sequenced from one sample in a study of T cell repertoires in cytomegalovirus infection. Their cognate antigens are unknown. Via MiXCR, TCRdb re-called the reads, giving one row per CDR3 protein. The data hold a few hundred thousand distinct CDR3 sequences, with 42% observed a single time. The sample in question was cultured PBMCs, obtained from culture after CMV antigen stimulation. The receptors originated from a human donor in good health (CMV status not recorded). Some clones in this sample may be carry-over from other donors' samples.

V usage is TRBV19 and J usage is TRBJ2-7; 13 bases are a match to TRBD2. CDR1 is LNHDA and CDR2 is SQIVND in the germline V gene (reference sequence). After removal of 5 bases from V and 2 bases from J, the junction contained 6 bases not matched to a gene. The CDR3 is made up of 16 amino acids. This CDR3 is CASSPRTSGRPYEQYF. The CDR3 region has the DNA TGTGCCAGTAGTCCGAGGACTAGCGGGAGACCCTACGAGCAGTACTTC.

The rearrangement links TRBV19 to TRBJ1-5; perhaps TRBD1 as D (5 bases). CDR1 and CDR2 (germline): LNHDA, SQIVND (reference sequence). Trimming shortened V by 7 bases and J by 3 bases, and 13 bases separated the two germline ends. The CDR3 is made up of 14 amino acids. The CDR3 DNA reads as TGTGCCAGTACCCCGGGGGAGTCCAATCAGCCCCAGCATTTT. Its translation is CASTPGESNQPQHF. Full variable domain (outside the CDR3, taken from reference TRBV19 and TRBJ1-5): DGGITQSPKYLFRKEGQNVTLSCEQNLNHDAMYWYRQDPGQGLRLIYYSQIVNDFQKGDIAEGYSVSREKKESFPLTVTSAQKNPTAFYLCASTPGESNQPQHFGDGTRLSIL.

This clonotype has a handful of counts. V usage is TRBV28 and J usage is TRBJ2-5; D might be TRBD1 or TRBD2, each matching 5 bases. The length of the CDR3 is 17 residues. Trimming took off 8 bases at V and 5 bases at J, with 27 bases between the two ends. CDR1 is MDHEN and CDR2 is SYDVKM in the germline V gene. CDR3 residues: CASPPSPGTPEGETQYF. The DNA of the CDR3 is TGTGCCAGCCCCCCATCTCCCGGGACCCCCGAGGGGGAGACCCAGTACTTC.

V usage is TRBV2 and J usage is TRBJ1-1; 9 bases align to TRBD1. The CDR3 has 18 residues. CDR1 and CDR2 (germline): SNHLY, FYNNEI. Losses at the gene ends were 10 bases for V and 1 base for J; bases not matched to a gene: 19. CDR3 nucleotide sequence: TGTGCCATCGAGGAATCCACGGGACAGGGTGTAGAGAACACTGAAGCTTTCTTT. Translating it yields CAIEESTGQGVENTEAFF.

The chain combines TRBV2 with TRBJ2-7; D possibly corresponds to TRBD1 (5 bases). The germline gives CDR1 SNHLY, CDR2 FYNNEI. There are 12 residues in the CDR3. V was clipped by 9 bases and J by 2 bases, with 11 bases between them. CDR3 sequence: CASRTRTYEQYF. The CDR3 nucleotides read TGTGCCAGTAGGACACGGACCTACGAGCAGTACTTC.

The V gene is TRBV13, the J gene TRBJ2-6, with unresolved D. This CDR3 contains 15 residues. Germline-derived CDR1 and CDR2 are PRHDT and FYEKMQ (reference sequence). Trimming took 5 bases from V and 2 from J, leaving 10 bases between them. The CDR3 coding sequence is TGTGCCAGCAGCCCCTCGTCGGCTGGGGCCAACGTCCTGACTTTC. It codes for CASSPSSAGANVLTF.

The V and J genes are TRBV6-2 or TRBV6-3 and TRBJ2-3; 8 bases line up with TRBD2. The CDR3 extends over 15 amino acids. Germline V gene data show CDR1 as MNHEY and CDR2 as SVGEGT. V was clipped by 6 bases and J by 1 base; unmatched bases: 6. The CDR3 region has the DNA TGTGCCAGCAGGAAACTAGCGGCAGGCACAGATACGCAGTATTTT. This gives the protein CASRKLAAGTDTQYF.

CDR3: CASSPVVLGTQYF. The CDR3 coding sequence is TGTGCCAGCAGCCCCGTTGTCCTTGGTACGCAGTATTTT. The V and J genes are TRBV7-6 and TRBJ2-3; D remains ambiguous. Germline CDR1 reads SGHVS; CDR2 reads FNYEAQ. The V end lost 5 bases, the J end lost 8 bases, and 14 bases lay between the germline ends. The CDR3 covers 13 residues. The full variable domain, in which reference TRBV7-6 and TRBJ2-3 provide the parts outside the CDR3, is GAGVSQSPRYKVTKRGQDVALRCDPISGHVSLYWYRQALGQGPEFLTYFNYEAQQDKSGLPNDRFSAERPEGSISTLTIQRTEQRDSAMYRCASSPVVLGTQYFGPGTRLTVL.

CDR3 in DNA: TGTGCCAGCAGCTCCGGACTTACCTACGAGCAGTACTTC. It encodes CASSSGLTYEQYF. This rearrangement joins TRBV11-2 to TRBJ2-7, with D possibly matching TRBD2 (5 bases). Germline V gives CDR1 SGHAT, CDR2 FQNNGV. V lost 4 bases and J lost 2, with 9 bases in between. This CDR3 is 13 amino acids long.

This clonotype showed up just a few times. The CDR3 loop reads CASSKIAPVQITDTQYF. The CDR3 nucleotides are TGTGCCAGCAGCAAGATAGCGCCAGTACAGATCACAGATACGCAGTATTTT. V usage is TRBV5-6 and J usage is TRBJ2-3, with D possibly matching TRBD2 (5 bases). This CDR3 comprises 17 residues. The V gene lost 4 bases and the J gene lost 2 bases, with 20 bases spanning the gap. Germline-derived CDR1 and CDR2 are SGHDT and YYEEEE.

This clonotype was seen only a few times. This chain connects TRBV6-8 to TRBJ1-4, with TRBD1 matching over 7 bases. Germline CDR1 MNHGY, CDR2 SAAAGT. Losses at the gene ends were 5 bases for V and 8 bases for J; bases not matched to a gene: 8. The CDR3 has 14 residues. The CDR3 loop is CASSPRQGEEKLFF. CDR3 in DNA: TGTGCCAGCAGTCCTCGACAGGGTGAAGAAAAACTGTTTTTT.

The sample holds a few counts of this clonotype. This chain uses TRBV4-2 with TRBJ1-4; the match to TRBD1 covers 11 bases. From germline, CDR1 is LGHNA and CDR2 YNFKEQ. The CDR3 covers 15 residues. The V gene end was trimmed by 0 bases and the J gene end by 13 bases; junction bases not matched to a gene: 7. The CDR3 nucleotides read TGTGCCAGCAGCCAAGATGTAGGACAGGGGGCAAGACTGTTTTTT. Amino acid sequence: CASSQDVGQGARLFF.

The J gene is TRBJ2-2, the V gene TRBV12-5, with 7 bases fitting TRBD1. V shed 0 bases, J shed 6 bases, and the junction held 13 bases outside the gene matches. Germline V gene lookup returns CDR1 LGHNT and CDR2 FRNRAP. This CDR3 comprises 18 residues. The CDR3 coding sequence is TGTGCTAGTGGTTTGGTATCCCCTCGGGACAGTTTAGCCGGGGAGCTGTTTTTT. Protein sequence: CASGLVSPRDSLAGELFF. The full variable domain, in which reference TRBV12-5 and TRBJ2-2 provide the parts outside the CDR3, is DARVTQTPRHKVTEMGQEVTMRCQPILGHNTVFWYRQTMMQGLELLAYFRNRAPLDDSGMPKDRFSAEMPDATLATLKIQPSEPRDSAVYFCASGLVSPRDSLAGELFFGEGSRLTVL.

This rearrangement joins TRBV2 to TRBJ2-7; D unclear. The CDR3 contains 16 residues. V dropped 4 bases and J dropped 7 bases, with 23 bases sitting between them. CDR1 SNHLY and CDR2 FYNNEI come from the germline V gene. CDR3 nucleotide sequence: TGTGCCAGCAGTGTATCTAGTACACCTATTACGATGGAGCAGTACTTC. Translation: CASSVSSTPITMEQYF.

This clonotype occurred many times. This chain links TRBV7-2 with TRBJ2-3; no reliable D call. Trimming shortened V by 5 bases and J by 2 bases, and 8 bases separated the two germline ends. Per the germline V gene, CDR1 is SGHTA and CDR2 is FQGNSA. This CDR3 is built from 13 residues. The CDR3 DNA is TGTGCCAGCAGCCGCGGCCTCACAGATACGCAGTATTTT. This sequence encodes CASSRGLTDTQYF.

The chain recombines TRBV19 with TRBJ2-5, with unresolved D. There are 15 residues in the CDR3. Trimming removed 3 bases at V and 5 bases at J, with 16 bases between. Germline-derived CDR1 and CDR2 are LNHDA and SQIVND (reference sequence). The chain's CDR3 is CASSMRQVAGETQYF. The CDR3 DNA follows: TGTGCCAGTAGTATGCGGCAGGTAGCTGGCGAGACCCAGTACTTC.

This clonotype occurred a few times. The chain is built from TRBV6-6 and TRBJ2-1, with TRBD2 matching 11 bases. Looked up from germline, CDR1 is MNHNY and CDR2 is SVGAGI (reference sequence). The CDR3 spans 15 residues. Germline trimming cut 6 bases from V and 8 bases from J; bases unmatched to any gene: 9. CDR3 residues: CASRPLAGGRDEQFF. CDR3 nucleotide sequence: TGTGCCAGCAGGCCCCTAGCGGGAGGAAGGGATGAGCAGTTCTTC.

The chain couples TRBV28 to TRBJ1-5, with a weak D call TRBD1 (5 bases). Trimming cost V 3 bases and J 2 bases, with 20 bases left between them. CDR1 MDHEN and CDR2 SYDVKM come from the germline V gene. The CDR3 extends over 18 amino acids. The CDR3 spells CASSFVPGRWVGNQPQHF. The CDR3, as DNA: TGTGCCAGCAGTTTCGTACCGGGACGTTGGGTGGGCAATCAGCCCCAGCATTTT.

This rearrangement joins TRBV20-1 to TRBJ2-7, with 10 bases that match TRBD1. The CDR3 loop spans 14 amino acids. Looked up from germline, CDR1 is DFQATT and CDR2 is SNEGSKA (reference sequence). V shed 1 base and J 5 bases; nucleotides not matched to a gene: 5. The CDR3 DNA reads as TGCAGTGCTAGAGCGGGACAGGGGTTCCACGAGCAGTACTTC. Translated: CSARAGQGFHEQYF.